Following are 15 T cell receptor beta chains from one sample sequenced in a study of early T cells in non-severe SARS-CoV-2 infection. TCRdb analysed the 5' RACE reads with MiXCR anew, one entry per CDR3 protein. The data contain approximately 110,000 distinct CDR3 sequences, about 15% of them seen just once; the ten biggest clones take up around a fifth. Sequences were obtained from whole blood. The receptors were gathered from an adult who was a healthcare worker with PCR-confirmed SARS-CoV-2 infection or an uninfected control (not recorded which).

This clonotype was counted a few times. This sequence joins TRBV12-3 or TRBV12-4 and TRBJ2-1, with TRBD2 matching 9 bases. The V gene end was trimmed by 5 bases and the J gene end by 2 bases; junction bases not matched to a gene: 7. The CDR3 length is 16 residues. The CDR3: CASSRVAGAPYNEQFF. Here the CDR3 DNA reads TGTGCCAGCAGTCGAGTAGCGGGGGCCCCCTACAATGAGCAGTTCTTC.

This clonotype was counted a single time. The CDR3 bases are TGTGCCAGCAGTCATTTCGGTCAGGGGCGGTACGAGCAGTACTTC. Residues: CASSHFGQGRYEQYF. The chain links TRBV27 to TRBJ2-7; D may be TRBD1 (6 bases). Trimming pared 5 bases from V and 4 bases from J, leaving 18 bases between. The CDR3 is 15 amino acids. Germline CDR1 reads MNHEY; CDR2 reads SMNVEV (reference sequence).

The chain is built from TRBV9 and TRBJ2-7, with a tentative D call TRBD1 (5 bases). The CDR3 runs 15 residues. CDR1 is SGDLS and CDR2 is YYNGEE in the germline V gene. With 0 bases removed from V and 5 bases from J, the gap between germline ends came to 15 bases. The CDR3 is CASSVDRVKGDEQYF. The CDR3 region has the DNA TGTGCCAGCAGCGTAGATCGGGTGAAAGGGGACGAGCAGTACTTC.

J is TRBJ2-3 and V is TRBV4-1; no firm D call. The CDR3 loop spans 13 amino acids. Germline V CDR1 and CDR2: MGHRA, YSYEKL. V dropped 4 bases and J dropped 2 bases, with 7 bases sitting between them. The CDR3 sequence: CASSPYPTDTQYF. The DNA for the CDR3 is TGCGCCAGCAGCCCCTATCCCACAGATACGCAGTATTTT.

Turning to this clonotype: Here the CDR3 omits its conserved ending phenylalanine or tryptophan, so a read error is the likely source. The V and J genes are TRBV4-2 and TRBJ2-3; TRBD2 is a possible D gene (5 bases). The CDR3 runs 16 residues. V was clipped by 2 bases and J by 2 bases, with 14 bases between them. Germline loops: CDR1 LGHNA, CDR2 YNFKEQ. This CDR3 is CASSQTTTGYTDTQYL. The DNA for the CDR3 is TGTGCCAGCAGCCAAACGACGACGGGATACACAGATACGCAGTATCTT.

This clonotype was detected a few times. The chain joins TRBV5-1 to TRBJ2-7; 7 bases align to TRBD1. The CDR3 runs 14 residues. The germline V gene encodes CDR1 SGHRS and CDR2 YFSETQ. V shed 2 bases, J shed 2 bases, and the junction held 4 bases outside the gene matches. The CDR3 sequence is CASSLTGDAYEQYF. DNA for the CDR3: TGCGCCAGCAGCTTAACAGGGGACGCCTACGAGCAGTACTTC.

This clonotype was seen only a few times. The chain combines TRBV6-6 with TRBJ1-1, with D perhaps matching TRBD1 (5 bases). The germline V gene has CDR1 MNHNY and CDR2 SVGAGI (reference sequence). The CDR3 consists of 14 residues. V lost 4 bases, J lost 6 bases, and 15 bases lay in between. CDR3 protein: CASSSAPRDAEAFF. CDR3 bases: TGTGCCAGCAGTTCGGCCCCCCGGGACGCTGAAGCTTTCTTT.

This clonotype has a count of ten or more. V gene TRBV7-8 combines with J gene TRBJ1-6; the D is unclear. With 5 bases removed from V and 5 bases from J, the gap between germline ends came to 13 bases. This CDR3 is built from 15 residues. CDR1 SGHVS and CDR2 FQNEAQ come from the germline V gene. The CDR3 spells CASSPHRPDNSPLHF. The CDR3, as DNA: TGTGCCAGCAGCCCCCACCGGCCGGATAATTCACCCCTCCACTTT.

This clonotype was counted a few times. This chain links TRBV11-2 with TRBJ2-2, with D maybe TRBD1 (7 bases). From germline, CDR1 is SGHAT and CDR2 FQNNGV. Trimming shortened V by 5 bases and J by 4 bases, and 23 bases separated the two germline ends. CDR3 length: 18 amino acids. The CDR3 DNA sequence: TGTGCCAGCAGCCTTCAAGGGGTCAGGGGGGCCCGCACCGGGGAGCTGTTTTTT. Its translation: CASSLQGVRGARTGELFF.

The table lists this clonotype with a few counts. One end of the junction does not line up with germline, which may come from a read error. This chain uses TRBV24-1 with TRBJ2-3; the D is unclear. The CDR3 length is 15 residues. Germline V CDR1 and CDR2: KGHDR, SFDVKD. The CDR3 DNA reads as TGTGCCACCAGTGAGTCTAGAGGAACCCCGGATAAGCAGTATTTT. This encodes CATSESRGTPDKQYF.

The chain couples TRBV2 to TRBJ1-2; D gene unclear. Germline CDR1 reads SNHLY; CDR2 reads FYNNEI. The CDR3 runs 14 residues. V gave up 1 base and J gave up 2 bases, with 8 bases separating them. The CDR3 loop reads CASSEGIGNYGYTF. DNA for the CDR3: TGTGCCAGCAGTGAAGGCATCGGGAACTATGGCTACACCTTC.

The chain is built from TRBV5-5 and TRBJ2-1, with TRBD2 matching 13 bases. With V trimmed by 3 bases and J by 3 bases, 9 bases remained unmatched. The CDR3 is 18 residues long. Germline V gene sequence: CDR1 SGHKS, CDR2 YYEKEE (reference sequence). This CDR3 reads CASSSHPRTSGGYNEQFF. CDR3 DNA sequence: TGTGCCAGCAGCTCACACCCACGGACTAGCGGGGGCTACAATGAGCAGTTCTTC. The whole variable domain, filled in from reference TRBV5-5 and TRBJ2-1, reads DAGVTQSPTHLIKTRGQQVTLRCSPISGHKSVSWYQQVLGQGPQFIFQYYEKEERGRGNFPDRFSARQFPNYSSELNVNALLLGDSALYLCASSSHPRTSGGYNEQFFGPGTRLTVL.

CDR3 region: CASSSGAADEKLFF. The CDR3 DNA sequence: TGTGCCAGCAGTTCGGGGGCGGCGGATGAAAAACTGTTTTTT. The V gene is TRBV12-3 or TRBV12-4, the J gene TRBJ1-4; D is possibly TRBD1 (6 bases). The CDR3 has 14 amino acids. V gave up 4 bases and J gave up 6 bases, with 12 bases separating them.

V usage is TRBV29-1 and J usage is TRBJ1-4; no clear D gene. With 4 bases removed from V and 0 bases from J, the gap between germline ends came to 6 bases. The CDR3 has 13 residues. Germline values: CDR1 SQVTM, CDR2 ANQGSEA. The CDR3 sequence: CSVGGSTNEKLFF. The CDR3 bases are TGCAGCGTTGGAGGCTCAACTAATGAAAAACTGTTTTTT.

This clonotype was detected a few times. The V gene is TRBV11-2, the J gene TRBJ2-5; 7 nucleotides line up with TRBD2. With 2 bases clipped from V and 7 bases from J, the junction kept 7 bases outside the gene matches. The CDR3 runs to 14 residues. CDR1 and CDR2 (germline): SGHAT, FQNNGV. The CDR3 nucleotides are TGTGCCAGCAGCTTACCGGGGGGATGGGCGACCCAGTACTTC. Its translation is CASSLPGGWATQYF. Full variable domain (rest looked up from reference TRBV11-2 and TRBJ2-5): EAGVAQSPRYKIIEKRQSVAFWCNPISGHATLYWYQQILGQGPKLLIQFQNNGVVDDSQLPKDRFSAERLKGVDSTLKIQPAKLEDSAVYLCASSLPGGWATQYFGPGTRLLVL.